This T cell receptor (beta chain) was retrieved from a study of prognosis after radiotherapy for stage I lung cancer. It was by two-round multiplex PCR that TCR beta CDR3 was amplified from genomic DNA. Round-one PCR had primers specific to each TRBV and TRBJ gene. In TCRdb, the multiplex PCR reads were re-called with MiXCR into one record per CDR3 protein. The repertoire holds roughly 13,000 distinct CDR3 sequences, with approximately 30% as singletons. Two time points each involved a draw of about 6 milliliters of peripheral blood. The CDR3 length is 16 residues. In germline, CDR1 is DFQATT, CDR2 SNEGSKA (reference sequence). General study results and limits: There was a fall in unique TCR clone counts after stereotactic body radiation therapy, median about 10,000 versus 6,900.

A remark on this clonotype: Its antigen remains unidentified. The junction shows a germline mismatch at one end, possibly a read error.

The rearrangement uses TRBV20-1 and TRBJ2-6; 8 bases line up with TRBD2. The starting material was PBMCs, obtained before or after stereotactic body radiation therapy (not recorded which). This TCR came from a donor over 45 with non-small cell lung cancer. CDR3 region: CSARMGTRYGANVLAF. CDR3 in DNA: TGCAGTGCTCGCATGGGGACTAGGTATGGGGCCAACGTCCTGGCTTTC.